This T cell receptor beta chain stems from a study of blood T cell repertoires in COVID-19. Study-wide context: Nucleic acid was either cDNA or gDNA, and it came from T cells, B-cell-depleted T cells, or PBMCs.

This table comes from immunoSEQ multiplex PCR, and its TCRdb copy is limited to in-frame clones, with some not included. The sample has 150,000 to 200,000 clones; 70% to 90% are singletons. CDR1 and CDR2 from the germline V gene are MDHEN and SYDVKM. V lost 8 bases to trimming and J lost 4 bases, with 20 bases between them. CDR3 size: 15 residues. Sequenced sample: peripheral blood. The source is a young man with acute or convalescent COVID-19. V gene TRBV28 combines with J gene TRBJ1-2; maybe TRBD1 (6 bases). The CDR3 protein is CASRRSRDTGYGYTF. CDR3 in DNA: TGTGCCAGCCGACGAAGCAGGGACACCGGCTATGGCTACACCTTC.